This T cell receptor (beta chain) was observed in a study of blood T cell repertoires in COVID-19. Study-level background: The cDNA or gDNA used as material had been derived from T cells, B-cell-depleted T cells, or PBMCs.

A remark on this clone: Other DNA sequences in the same sample also yield this CDR3.

There are 15 residues in the CDR3. From germline, CDR1 is SGHTA and CDR2 FQGNSA. V dropped 6 bases and J dropped 0; count of bases not matched to a gene: 3. In the source study's methods: Scientists estimated how many nucleated cells there were by amplifying reference gene primers. Clones were sequenced by immunoSEQ multiplex PCR, and TCRdb holds only the in-frame ones, with some missing. V, J and clone size reflect that table, while D and trimming were determined from the DNA. The sample includes around 200,000 clones, 87% of them seen just once. The source material was peripheral blood. The rearrangement links TRBV7-2 to TRBJ1-4, with 8 bases identical to TRBD1. The TCR was taken from a man in his sixties who had recovered from COVID-19. The CDR3 nucleotides are TGTGCCAGCAGTCGACAGGGGTCAACTAATGAAAAACTGTTTTTT. The encoded protein is CASSRQGSTNEKLFF.